The 19 T cell receptor beta chains listed next were all sequenced from one sample in a study of control samples from healthy donors and cancer patients. TCRdb's copy holds only in-frame clones and misses some; the assay was immunoSEQ multiplex PCR. The sample records some 130,000 clones, just over 90% being singletons. Sequenced input: PBMCs. The receptors were sampled from a man between 50 and 59 years old with head and neck cancer.

This clone was detected only once. The rearrangement links TRBV7-3 to TRBJ2-3, with 9 bases that match TRBD2. CDR3 length equals 15 residues. V lost 5 bases to trimming and J lost 3 bases; unmatched junction nucleotides: 6. The germline V gene encodes CDR1 SGHTA and CDR2 FQGTGA. The CDR3 DNA is TGTGCCAGCAGCCCGCGGGGGGGGGCGACAGATACGCAGTATTTT. This translates into CASSPRGGATDTQYF.

V is TRBV4-2 and J is TRBJ2-3; D gene unclear. The V end lost 5 bases, the J end lost 3 bases, and 12 bases lay between the germline ends. The length of the CDR3 is 14 residues. CDR1 is LGHNA and CDR2 is YNFKEQ in the germline V gene. The CDR3 DNA sequence: TGTGCCAGCAGCTCCTCAGTAGGAACAGATACGCAGTATTTT. Protein product: CASSSSVGTDTQYF.

The chain employs TRBV28 and TRBJ1-3; the match to TRBD1 covers 8 bases. The CDR3 has 15 residues. The trim removed 5 bases at V and 4 bases at J, leaving 7 bases unmatched. Germline-derived CDR1 and CDR2 are MDHEN and SYDVKM. The CDR3 DNA sequence: TGTGCCAGCAGTGTGACAGGGGTTGACGGAAACACCATATATTTT. It yields the protein CASSVTGVDGNTIYF.

The chain links TRBV4-3 to TRBJ1-4; maybe TRBD1 (5 bases). This CDR3 spans 15 amino acids. Germline CDR1 LGHNA, CDR2 YSLEER. With 4 bases removed from V and 8 bases from J, the gap between germline ends came to 17 bases. CDR3 bases: TGCGCCAGCAGCCCTTACCAGGGAATCGTGGAAAAACTGTTTTTT. Its translation: CASSPYQGIVEKLFF.

The chain recombines TRBV4-3 with TRBJ1-2, with D unresolved. The germline V gene has CDR1 LGHNA and CDR2 YSLEER. This CDR3 is 16 amino acids long. V lost 0 bases and J lost 0, with 11 bases in between. The CDR3 bases are TGCGCCAGCAGCCAAGATTCCCACCGAACTAACTATGGCTACACCTTC. This encodes CASSQDSHRTNYGYTF.

The J gene is TRBJ2-7, the V gene TRBV29-1, with D perhaps assigned TRBD1 or TRBD2 (6 bases each). This CDR3 has 13 residues. Looked up from germline, CDR1 is SQVTM and CDR2 is ANQGSEA. The germline V and J ends were trimmed by 5 bases and 4 bases, with 15 bases remaining between them. The CDR3 region is CSVRPGARYEQYF. DNA for the CDR3: TGCAGCGTTCGGCCGGGGGCGAGATACGAGCAGTACTTC.

This sequence joins TRBV4-2 and TRBJ1-6; TRBD1 aligns across 9 bases. Germline CDR1 is LGHNA and CDR2 is YNFKEQ. This CDR3 spans 17 amino acids. V shed 0 bases and J 9 bases; nucleotides not matched to a gene: 9. CDR3 residues: CASSQEALQGASSPLHF. CDR3 DNA: TGTGCCAGCAGCCAAGAGGCCCTACAGGGGGCATCTTCACCCCTCCACTTT.

This chain connects TRBV15 to TRBJ2-1; D may match TRBD1 or TRBD2 (5 bases each). V dropped 0 bases and J dropped 13 bases, with 19 bases sitting between them. This CDR3 is built from 15 residues. Germline CDR1 and CDR2: LNHNV and YYDKDF (reference sequence). CDR3 residues: CATSRDGSWDPLQFF. The CDR3 nucleotides read TGTGCCACCAGCAGAGATGGGAGTTGGGACCCGTTACAGTTCTTC.

This chain uses TRBV27 with TRBJ2-7; TRBD2 aligns across 8 bases. This CDR3 has 14 residues. The germline gives CDR1 MNHEY, CDR2 SMNVEV (reference sequence). Germline trimming cut 5 bases from V and 5 bases from J; bases unmatched to any gene: 8. CDR3 DNA: TGTGCCAGCAGTCCGCAGCGGGGGTCCCACGAGCAGTACTTC. Translating gives CASSPQRGSHEQYF.

In its sample, this clone was seen once. The chain is built from TRBV4-1 and TRBJ1-2; D is uncertain. With 4 bases removed from V and 3 bases from J, the gap between germline ends came to 12 bases. Germline-derived CDR1 and CDR2 are MGHRA and YSYEKL. This CDR3 has 14 amino acids. As DNA, the CDR3 is TGCGCCAGCAGCCGGCGGGTCGAAGACTATGGCTACACCTTC. Translated, it gives CASSRRVEDYGYTF.

A note on this clone: This sample includes further DNA sequences coding for the same CDR3. This rearrangement joins TRBV7-3 to TRBJ2-1; 8 bases agree with TRBD1. With V trimmed by 3 bases and J by 4 bases, 2 bases remained unmatched. Germline V gene lookup returns CDR1 SGHTA and CDR2 FQGTGA. CDR3 length: 14 residues. CDR3 in amino acids: CASSLGTGYNEQFF. The CDR3 DNA is TGTGCCAGCAGCTTGGGGACAGGATACAATGAGCAGTTCTTC.

The chain recombines TRBV5-6 with TRBJ1-6, with TRBD1 identical over 8 bases. Germline trimming cut 4 bases from V and 8 bases from J; bases unmatched to any gene: 11. The CDR3 is 16 residues long. Looked up from germline, CDR1 is SGHDT and CDR2 is YYEEEE. The CDR3 loop reads CASSPRWTGSHSPLHF. DNA of the CDR3: TGTGCCAGCAGCCCCCGGTGGACAGGGTCGCATTCACCCCTCCACTTT.

The chain employs TRBV5-1 and TRBJ2-6; D tentatively reads TRBD1 or TRBD2 (5 bases each). In germline, CDR1 is SGHRS, CDR2 YFSETQ. V lost 4 bases, J lost 0 bases, and 8 bases lay in between. The CDR3 covers 15 residues. CDR3 DNA sequence: TGCGCCAGCAGCACTAGGGGCTCTGGGGCCAACGTCCTGACTTTC. This encodes CASSTRGSGANVLTF.

The CDR3 is CASSKGQGSDNEQFF. CDR3 in DNA: TGTGCCAGTAGTAAGGGACAGGGGTCCGACAATGAGCAGTTCTTC. The chain recombines TRBV19 with TRBJ2-1, with 10 bases identical to TRBD1. This CDR3 is 15 amino acids long. The V and J ends lost 4 bases and 5 bases, in that order; junction bases with no gene match: 5. Germline lookup yields CDR1 LNHDA and CDR2 SQIVND (reference sequence).

The chain has TRBV7-9 and TRBJ1-2; the match to TRBD1 covers 7 bases. V shed 5 bases and J 8 bases; nucleotides not matched to a gene: 14. The CDR3 consists of 15 residues. CDR1 SEHNR and CDR2 FQNEAQ come from the germline V gene (reference sequence). CDR3 nucleotide sequence: TGTGCCAGCAGCCCGGGGGACAGCCGGCCGGGGGGCTACACCTTC. Translated, it gives CASSPGDSRPGGYTF.

V and J are TRBV4-3 and TRBJ1-4, with 7 bases aligning to TRBD1. The length of the CDR3 is 15 residues. Germline V lookup: CDR1 LGHNA, CDR2 YSLEER. V gave up 5 bases and J gave up 7 bases; unmatched junction bases: 10. CDR3 region: CASSYGQVVPEKLFF. The CDR3 DNA reads TGCGCCAGCAGCTACGGACAGGTCGTTCCTGAAAAACTGTTTTTT.

V gene TRBV6-5 combines with J gene TRBJ2-1; D may be TRBD1 (6 bases). The V gene lost 6 bases and the J gene lost 10 bases, with 13 bases spanning the gap. CDR1 MNHEY and CDR2 SVGAGI come from the germline V gene. The CDR3 runs 12 residues. CDR3 sequence reads: CASSPDRREQFF. Written as DNA, the CDR3 is TGTGCCAGCAGCCCCGACAGGAGGGAGCAGTTCTTC.

J is TRBJ2-3 and V is TRBV7-9; D is ambiguous. Germline loops: CDR1 SEHNR, CDR2 FQNEAQ (reference sequence). This CDR3 has 16 residues. Trimming removed 4 bases at V and 4 bases at J, with 18 bases between. CDR3 in DNA: TGTGCCAGCAGCTCCGGTAATCGGGCCCTGTCAGATACGCAGTATTTT. Translating it yields CASSSGNRALSDTQYF.

This clone was observed a few times. The rearrangement joins TRBV9 to TRBJ2-7; 7 bases agree with TRBD1. CDR1 is SGDLS, CDR2 YYNGEE, per germline. The CDR3 covers 13 residues. The V gene end was trimmed by 3 bases and the J gene end by 10 bases; junction bases not matched to a gene: 10. For the CDR3, the DNA is TGTGCCAGCAGCGCCAACTTGGACAGGCCTCAGTACTTC. Translation: CASSANLDRPQYF. Based on the CDR3 plus reference TRBV9 and TRBJ2-7, the full variable domain is DSGVTQTPKHLITATGQRVTLRCSPRSGDLSVYWYQQSLDQGLQFLIQYYNGEERAKGNILERFSAQQFPDLHSELNLSSLELGDSALYFCASSANLDRPQYFGPGTRLTVT.